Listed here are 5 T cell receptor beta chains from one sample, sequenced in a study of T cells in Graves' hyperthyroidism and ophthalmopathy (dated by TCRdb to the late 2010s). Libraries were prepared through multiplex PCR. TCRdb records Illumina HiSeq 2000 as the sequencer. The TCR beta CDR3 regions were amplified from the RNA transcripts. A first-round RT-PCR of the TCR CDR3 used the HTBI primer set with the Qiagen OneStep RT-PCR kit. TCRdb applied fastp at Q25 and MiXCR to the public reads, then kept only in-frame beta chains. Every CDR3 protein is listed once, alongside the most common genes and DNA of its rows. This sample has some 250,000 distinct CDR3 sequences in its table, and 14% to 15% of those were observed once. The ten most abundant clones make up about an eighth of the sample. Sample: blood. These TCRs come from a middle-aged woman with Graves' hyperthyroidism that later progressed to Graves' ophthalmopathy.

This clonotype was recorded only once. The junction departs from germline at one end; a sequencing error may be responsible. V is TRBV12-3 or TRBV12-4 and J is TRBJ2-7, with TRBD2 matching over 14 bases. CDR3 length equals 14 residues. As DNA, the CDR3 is TGTGCGAGCAGTTTCGGACTAGCGGGAGGCGAGCAGTGCTTC. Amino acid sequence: CASSFGLAGGEQCF.

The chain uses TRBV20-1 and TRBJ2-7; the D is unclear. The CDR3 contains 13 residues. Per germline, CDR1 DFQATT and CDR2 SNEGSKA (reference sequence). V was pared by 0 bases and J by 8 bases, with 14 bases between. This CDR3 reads CSARDLTDKKQYF. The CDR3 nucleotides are TGCAGTGCTAGAGATCTGACGGATAAGAAGCAGTACTTC.

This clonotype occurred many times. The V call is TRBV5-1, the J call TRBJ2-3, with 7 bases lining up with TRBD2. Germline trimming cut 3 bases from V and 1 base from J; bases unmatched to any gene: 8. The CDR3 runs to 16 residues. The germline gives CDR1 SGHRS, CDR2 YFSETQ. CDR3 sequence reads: CASSSTGGRRTDTQYF. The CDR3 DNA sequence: TGCGCCAGCAGCTCCACCGGCGGGAGACGCACAGATACGCAGTATTTT.

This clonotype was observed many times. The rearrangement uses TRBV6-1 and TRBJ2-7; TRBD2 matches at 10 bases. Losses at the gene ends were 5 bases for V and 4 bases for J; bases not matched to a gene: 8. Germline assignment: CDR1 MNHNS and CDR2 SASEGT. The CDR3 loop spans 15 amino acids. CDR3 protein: CASSPLGLAKYEQYF. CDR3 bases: TGTGCCAGCAGTCCACTGGGACTAGCGAAATACGAGCAGTACTTC.

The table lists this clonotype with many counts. In DNA, the CDR3 is TGTGCCAGCAGCTTTCTAGCGGGAGTGCGGAATGAGCAGTTCTTC. Encoded protein: CASSFLAGVRNEQFF. V and J are TRBV7-9 and TRBJ2-1, with TRBD2 matching over 10 bases. The CDR3 has 15 residues. CDR1 is SEHNR and CDR2 is FQNEAQ in the germline V gene (reference sequence). With V trimmed by 3 bases and J by 7 bases, 6 bases remained unmatched.